This T cell receptor beta chain was obtained from a study of cytomegalovirus exposure and HLA in healthy donors. As for the study in general: The study's early data release held roughly 91 million unique TCRs from HLA-typed donors.

Concerning this clone: Its cognate antigen is unknown.

Study conclusions and caveats: Later, an analysis found that common viral pathogens appeared to be linked with several of the most significant clusters.

Vbeta (60) and Jbeta (13) primers were used in the PCR. In the study's own analysis: Approximately 78 million unique TCR beta chains, approximately 11 million of them shared, were counted by a later analysis. Clones were read by immunoSEQ multiplex PCR, and TCRdb kept only the in-frame ones, dropping some. V and J calls plus clone size are reproduced from that table; the DNA served to infer D and trimming. The data contain under 250,000 clones, around 80% of them singletons. Germline lookup yields CDR1 SGHDN and CDR2 FVKESK. V lost 2 bases and J 2 bases, leaving 12 bases between the germline ends. CDR3 size: 15 residues.

The genes are TRBV14 and TRBJ1-2; D ambiguous. This TCR was recovered from a male donor in good health and CMV-seronegative. Sequenced material: PBMCs. This chain's CDR3 is CASSQIAGLNYGYTF. As DNA, the CDR3 is TGTGCCAGCAGCCAAATCGCCGGTCTAAACTATGGCTACACCTTC.